The TCR beta chain under discussion was sequenced for a study of PD-1 blockade in classical Hodgkin lymphoma. Study overall: On a schedule of every 2 weeks, patients received nivolumab 3 mg/kg intravenously.

Overall study results and limits: Complete responders started with a diversity level that resembled newly diagnosed patients at baseline. Although disease activity or prior therapy may be involved, causes of the repertoire differences remain undefined. Diminished baseline TCR diversity has been reported in newly diagnosed patients relative to healthy donors.

Each and every patient relapsed after autologous stem cell transplantation, and patients got differing brentuximab vedotin exposure. V trimming: 5 bases; J trimming: 5 bases; junction bases outside the gene matches: 5. The germline V gene has CDR1 KGHSH and CDR2 LQKENI. This CDR3 has 14 residues. Repertoires were generated with immunoSEQ multiplex PCR, while TCRdb's copy carries only in-frame clones and drops some. The data hold over 10,000 clones, with about 91% observed a single time. About this clone: Its target is unknown.

The clonotype was recovered from a human donor with classical Hodgkin lymphoma. This specimen was peripheral blood mononuclear cells (PBMCs), taken at baseline. This chain uses TRBV18 with TRBJ1-5; TRBD1 matches at 8 bases. The CDR3 DNA sequence: TGTGCCAGCTCAGCGGGACAGGTAGATCAGCCCCAGCATTTT. It codes for CASSAGQVDQPQHF.